These 28 T cell receptor beta chains originate from one sample sequenced in a study of T-cell memory formation after mild COVID-19. TCRdb used MiXCR to reprocess the 5' RACE reads, holding one entry per CDR3 protein. This sample has approximately 560,000 distinct CDR3 sequences, with approximately 15% found just once. The source material was PBMCs or a T cell subset sorted from them (not recorded which). These receptors all stem from an adult woman who had mild COVID-19 (a few samples of this study predate the infection). Cell type and time point are not known.

This clonotype showed up just a few times. For the CDR3, the DNA is TGTGCCTTCTCACGAGCACTGAACACTGAAGCTTTCTTT. It translates to CAFSRALNTEAFF. This sequence joins TRBV7-9 and TRBJ1-1, with D unresolved. This CDR3 spans 13 amino acids. The germline V gene encodes CDR1 SEHNR and CDR2 FQNEAQ (reference sequence). Trimming left V 11 bases short and J 0 bases short, with 13 bases between.

This clonotype was observed a few times. The rearrangement joins TRBV9 to TRBJ1-6; D may be TRBD1 (6 bases). This CDR3 has 14 amino acids. Deletions cut 4 bases from V and 6 bases from J, with 11 bases between. Germline CDR1 and CDR2: SGDLS and YYNGEE. CDR3 sequence (DNA): TGTGCCAGCAGCCCTGGACAGTTTAATTCACCCCTCCACTTT. It yields the protein CASSPGQFNSPLHF.

This clonotype was picked up a small number of times. The chain couples TRBV6-5 to TRBJ2-7, with a weak D call TRBD2 (5 bases). The CDR3 has 14 residues. The germline V gene has CDR1 MNHEY and CDR2 SVGAGI. Trimming pared 5 bases from V and 3 bases from J, leaving 14 bases between. This CDR3 reads CASSAGILGYEQYF. CDR3 coding DNA: TGTGCCAGCAGTGCCGGGATCCTGGGCTACGAGCAGTACTTC.

This chain uses TRBV12-3 or TRBV12-4 with TRBJ2-1; 10 bases agree with TRBD2. Trimming cost V 6 bases and J 8 bases; bases outside gene matches: 10. The CDR3 is 15 residues long. The CDR3 bases are TGTGCCAGCAGATGGACTAGCGGCCCGGGGGATGAGCAGTTCTTC. It specifies CASRWTSGPGDEQFF.

This clonotype was picked up many times. The chain recombines TRBV5-1 with TRBJ1-1; the match to TRBD1 covers 7 bases. The CDR3 contains 16 residues. Trimming removed 0 bases from V and 4 bases from J; junction bases left unmatched: 9. Germline V CDR1 and CDR2: SGHRS, YFSETQ. CDR3 sequence reads: CASSLGVQGRFTEAFF. CDR3 sequence (DNA): TGCGCCAGCAGCTTGGGTGTACAGGGGCGGTTCACTGAAGCTTTCTTT.

The chain combines TRBV29-1 with TRBJ1-1, with D possibly being TRBD1 (6 bases). Trimming pared 6 bases from V and 2 bases from J, leaving 13 bases between. The CDR3 is 13 residues long. Germline V gives CDR1 SQVTM, CDR2 ANQGSEA. Written as DNA, the CDR3 is TGCAGCGTCGGGGGGGGCAGTAACACTGAAGCTTTCTTT. Protein: CSVGGGSNTEAFF.

This chain connects TRBV2 to TRBJ1-2, with 8 bases that match TRBD1. The CDR3 extends over 14 amino acids. Germline V lookup: CDR1 SNHLY, CDR2 FYNNEI. Trimming at V came to 1 base and at J to 8 bases, leaving 6 bases not matched to a gene. CDR3 nucleotide sequence: TGTGCCAGCAGTGAAGGGACAGGGTTACGAGGCTACACCTTC. Translation gives CASSEGTGLRGYTF.

The gene calls are TRBV9 and TRBJ2-7; 10 bases are shared with TRBD1. Germline values: CDR1 SGDLS, CDR2 YYNGEE. The V segment lost 0 bases and the J segment 3 bases; nucleotides outside the gene matches: 3. The CDR3 sequence is 15 residues long. The CDR3 reads CASSVGGTGDYEQYF. The DNA for the CDR3 is TGTGCCAGCAGCGTAGGGGGGACAGGGGACTACGAGCAGTACTTC.

This chain uses TRBV20-1 with TRBJ2-1, with D possibly matching TRBD2 (5 bases). Trimming stripped 5 bases from V and 0 bases from J, with 11 bases between. This CDR3 is built from 14 residues. Germline V gene sequence: CDR1 DFQATT, CDR2 SNEGSKA (reference sequence). The CDR3 is CSAADFSSYNEQFF. CDR3 bases: TGCAGTGCTGCGGACTTTAGCTCCTACAATGAGCAGTTCTTC.

The chain recombines TRBV11-2 with TRBJ2-1; D uncertain. Germline-derived CDR1 and CDR2 are SGHAT and FQNNGV. The CDR3 spans 14 residues. Trimming removed 4 bases from V and 0 bases from J, with 7 bases in between. CDR3 DNA sequence: TGTGCCAGCAGCTCTACCATCTCCTACAATGAGCAGTTCTTC. Translating gives CASSSTISYNEQFF.

This clonotype was recorded many times. This chain links TRBV7-9 with TRBJ2-5; the D is unclear. The CDR3 covers 13 residues. Germline CDR1 and CDR2: SEHNR and FQNEAQ (reference sequence). Trimming shortened V by 5 bases and J by 3 bases, and 10 bases separated the two germline ends. The CDR3 spells CASSPRVEETQYF. CDR3 bases: TGTGCCAGCAGCCCCCGAGTGGAAGAGACCCAGTACTTC.

This clonotype has just a few counts. The V call is TRBV5-1, the J call TRBJ1-1; 8 bases match TRBD1. Germline values: CDR1 SGHRS, CDR2 YFSETQ. The junction had 17 bases not matched to a gene; V was cut back by 2 bases and J by 2 bases. The CDR3 has 19 amino acids. CDR3 amino acids: CASSFGKQGAPSLNTEAFF. The DNA of the CDR3 is TGCGCCAGCAGCTTTGGGAAGCAGGGGGCCCCTAGTCTCAACACTGAAGCTTTCTTT.

This clonotype has just a few counts. The genes are TRBV7-2 and TRBJ1-2; TRBD1 aligns across 7 bases. This CDR3 is built from 15 residues. Trimming took 8 bases from V and 7 from J; bases not matched to a gene: 16. Germline values: CDR1 SGHTA, CDR2 FQGNSA. The CDR3 sequence is CASSSQQGWAVGYTF. CDR3 DNA: TGTGCCAGCTCCTCCCAACAGGGGTGGGCGGTTGGCTACACCTTC.

This clonotype turned up a few times. The V call is TRBV7-2, the J call TRBJ2-5; D is perhaps TRBD2 (5 bases). CDR3 length equals 15 residues. The V gene's germline CDR1 is SGHTA and CDR2 FQGNSA. The germline V and J ends were trimmed by 6 bases and 5 bases, with 19 bases remaining between them. CDR3 region: CASSSSRGPRETQYF. The CDR3 coding sequence is TGTGCCAGCAGTTCTAGTAGAGGGCCGAGGGAGACCCAGTACTTC.

The chain couples TRBV7-9 to TRBJ2-1, with TRBD1 matching 9 bases. Looked up from germline, CDR1 is SEHNR and CDR2 is FQNEAQ (reference sequence). The trim removed 5 bases at V and 7 bases at J, leaving 12 bases unmatched. This CDR3 is 16 amino acids long. DNA for the CDR3: TGTGCCAGCAGCCCGCTAACCGGGACAGGGTTGAATGAGCAGTTCTTC. It yields the protein CASSPLTGTGLNEQFF.

The CDR3 reads CASSQAGLVGSYEQYF. The DNA of the CDR3 is TGCGCCAGCAGCCAGGCAGGACTAGTCGGGAGCTACGAGCAGTACTTC. The rearrangement links TRBV4-1 to TRBJ2-7, with 7 positions matching TRBD2. After removal of 3 bases from V and 3 bases from J, the junction contained 11 bases not matched to a gene. This CDR3 is 16 amino acids long. From germline, CDR1 is MGHRA and CDR2 YSYEKL.

The V and J genes are TRBV24-1 and TRBJ2-1, with 14 positions matching TRBD2. Germline CDR1 KGHDR, CDR2 SFDVKD. V lost 5 bases, J lost 1 base, and 12 bases stayed unmatched. This CDR3 has 20 amino acids. The CDR3 spells CATSAALGTSGSTSYNEQFF. The CDR3 region has the DNA TGTGCCACCAGTGCCGCACTCGGGACTAGCGGGAGTACGTCCTACAATGAGCAGTTCTTC.

This clonotype occurred a few times. The chain couples TRBV9 to TRBJ1-5, with a weak D call TRBD1 (5 bases). The CDR3 length is 14 residues. V lost 3 bases and J 7 bases, leaving 14 bases between the germline ends. Germline CDR1 reads SGDLS; CDR2 reads YYNGEE. The CDR3 DNA is TGTGCCAGCAGCGGACCCAGGGCGAACCAGCCCCAGCATTTT. It codes for CASSGPRANQPQHF.

The chain combines TRBV9 with TRBJ1-2, with D uncertain. The CDR3 is made up of 15 amino acids. Germline-derived CDR1 and CDR2 are SGDLS and YYNGEE. Trimming pared 2 bases from V and 1 base from J, leaving 12 bases between. CDR3 DNA: TGTGCCAGCAGCGTCCTCGGGCAAAATAACTATGGCTACACCTTC. Translated: CASSVLGQNNYGYTF.

A remark on this clonotype: Germline is not matched at one junction end, which may reflect a read error. V usage is TRBV7-9 and J usage is TRBJ2-7; TRBD1 matches 10 bases. CDR3 length: 15 amino acids. Germline V gene lookup returns CDR1 SEHNR and CDR2 FQNEAQ (reference sequence). CDR3 in DNA: TGTGCCAGCAGCGTAGCCGGGACAGGGGTCTACGAGCAGTACTTC. Its protein product is CASSVAGTGVYEQYF.

This chain links TRBV13 with TRBJ2-1; TRBD2 aligns across 11 bases. The CDR3 runs to 18 residues. The germline gives CDR1 PRHDT, CDR2 FYEKMQ (reference sequence). The J segment lost 8 bases and the V segment lost 5 bases, leaving 17 bases of the junction unmatched. CDR3 in DNA: TGTGCCAGCAGCCGTAAACTATTTACTAGCGGGGGTGGGGATGAGCAGTTCTTC. This codes for CASSRKLFTSGGGDEQFF.

This chain links TRBV4-1 with TRBJ1-5, with D tentatively TRBD1 (5 bases). V was cut by 2 bases and J by 3 bases, with 20 bases left in between. The germline CDR1 and CDR2 sequences are MGHRA and YSYEKL. This CDR3 region has 18 residues. CDR3 region: CASSQRTGGYRLNQPQHF. Here the CDR3 DNA reads TGCGCCAGCAGCCAAAGGACGGGGGGATACAGGCTCAATCAGCCCCAGCATTTT.

This clonotype was found a few times. The chain recombines TRBV5-5 with TRBJ1-4; weak D call: TRBD1 (6 bases). V gave up 4 bases and J gave up 7 bases, with 17 bases separating them. This CDR3 spans 15 amino acids. Per germline, CDR1 SGHKS and CDR2 YYEKEE (reference sequence). The CDR3 DNA reads TGTGCCAGCAGCGCTGATCCAGGGGATACTGAAAAACTGTTTTTT. Residues: CASSADPGDTEKLFF. Filled out from reference TRBV5-5 and TRBJ1-4, the complete variable domain reads DAGVTQSPTHLIKTRGQQVTLRCSPISGHKSVSWYQQVLGQGPQFIFQYYEKEERGRGNFPDRFSARQFPNYSSELNVNALLLGDSALYLCASSADPGDTEKLFFGSGTQLSVL.

CDR3 sequence (DNA): TGTGCCAGCAGCTACCTCTGGGGGCGAGGAGATACGCAGTATTTT. Encoded protein: CASSYLWGRGDTQYF. The V gene is TRBV7-6, the J gene TRBJ2-3, with D maybe TRBD1 (6 bases). Per the germline V gene, CDR1 is SGHVS and CDR2 is FNYEAQ. The length of the CDR3 is 15 residues. V lost 4 bases to trimming and J lost 5 bases, with 16 bases between them.

A few counts support this clonotype. This rearrangement joins TRBV7-3 to TRBJ1-1; the D gene is possibly TRBD1 (6 bases). CDR1 is SGHTA, CDR2 FQGTGA, per germline. CDR3 length equals 14 residues. Trimming shortened V by 5 bases and J by 4 bases, and 14 bases separated the two germline ends. CDR3 residues: CASSLKGEGTEAFF. DNA of the CDR3: TGTGCCAGCAGCCTCAAGGGGGAAGGCACTGAAGCTTTCTTT. Drawing the rest from reference TRBV7-3 and TRBJ1-1, the complete variable domain is GAGVSQTPSNKVTEKGKYVELRCDPISGHTALYWYRQSLGQGPEFLIYFQGTGAADDSGLPNDRFFAVRPEGSVSTLKIQRTERGDSAVYLCASSLKGEGTEAFFGQGTRLTVV.

There are a few counts of this clonotype. The chain combines TRBV18 with TRBJ2-5; 10 bases map to TRBD2. The germline V gene encodes CDR1 KGHSH and CDR2 LQKENI. Trimming cost V 2 bases and J 0 bases; bases outside gene matches: 6. There are 17 residues in the CDR3. The CDR3 DNA sequence: TGTGCCAGCTCACCATATGGGACTAGCGTAAACCAAGAGACCCAGTACTTC. Its translation is CASSPYGTSVNQETQYF.

This clonotype was counted a few times. V is TRBV20-1 and J is TRBJ2-5; 13 nucleotides line up with TRBD2. The germline V gene encodes CDR1 DFQATT and CDR2 SNEGSKA (reference sequence). The CDR3 covers 14 residues. J lost 7 bases, V lost 6 bases, and 8 bases had no gene match. This CDR3 reads CSAAGTSGVGTQYF. CDR3 DNA sequence: TGCAGTGCAGCCGGGACTAGCGGGGTGGGGACCCAGTACTTC.

This clonotype has a handful of counts. The V call is TRBV18, the J call TRBJ1-1; D not certain. The germline gives CDR1 KGHSH, CDR2 LQKENI. The CDR3 is 17 amino acids. Between the trimmed V and J ends, which lost 3 bases and 1 base, there was a span of 18 bases. The CDR3 reads CASSPGRNQRENTEAFF. Here the CDR3 DNA reads TGTGCCAGCTCACCCGGTCGGAACCAGCGGGAGAACACTGAAGCTTTCTTT.